Below, one TCR beta chain is given with its context. Its antigen is currently unknown. These data belong to a study of vaccination and CD4 T cells after COVID-19. Study overall: Everyone enrolled got two doses of BNT162b2 or mRNA-1273 vaccine. Median time from second vaccine dose to sampling was roughly 76 days (14 to 241).

The CDR3 is made up of 16 amino acids. Trimming cost V 2 bases and J 2 bases, with 15 bases left between them. Germline values: CDR1 MDHEN, CDR2 SYDVKM. At the Johns Hopkins FTIC core, DNA taken from cultured CD4+ T cells was sequenced by way of the Oncomine TCR Beta short-read assay. In this case, cultured CD4+ T cells provided the extracted genomic DNA. Each CDR3 protein gets one entry after TCRdb re-called the PCR reads with MiXCR. The sample records about 12,000 distinct CDR3 sequences, 61% being singletons. Stated treatment: roughly 11-day PBMC culture with coronavirus spike peptide pools or control peptides (ViraFEST assay). General study findings and limits: Median SARS-CoV-2-reactive clonotype numbers went up from about 20 to 38, but not significantly.

The source is a human donor who had recovered from COVID-19. The sample consisted of CD4+ T cells from blood, cultured in vitro. The chain combines TRBV28 with TRBJ2-5; D might be TRBD2 (6 bases). The CDR3 nucleotides are TGTGCCAGCAGTTTAAGGCCCTTAGCGGTACAAGAGACCCAGTACTTC. Its protein product is CASSLRPLAVQETQYF.